This T cell receptor (beta chain) comes out of a study of cytomegalovirus exposure and HLA in healthy donors. Study information: Later analysis reported that the approximately 120 validation repertoires shared the platform of the approximately 670 first-cohort repertoires. General study findings and limits: The investigators catalogued 164 TCR beta chains as cytomegalovirus-associated. Subsequent analysis showed first-cohort TCR clusters tending to co-occur in more than 90 validation repertoires. While the bulk of TCR sequences proved rare, some public TCRs turned up in many donors.

Germline V gene lookup returns CDR1 SNHLY and CDR2 FYNNEI. The CDR3 contains 15 residues. V shed 3 bases, J shed 4 bases, and the junction held 6 bases outside the gene matches. In regard to this clone: Its cognate antigen is unknown.

Measured with immunoSEQ multiplex PCR; TCRdb has only the in-frame clones, and not every one. This sample has about 250,000 clones, with about 86% found just once. The receptor comes from a man aged 18 to 35 in good health and CMV-seronegative. This chain uses TRBV2 with TRBJ2-1; 7 bases match TRBD2. Sequencing input: PBMCs. The CDR3 DNA follows: TGTGCCAGCAGTGAGACCCTAGCGGTATACAATGAGCAGTTCTTC. This sequence encodes CASSETLAVYNEQFF.